One sample yielded the 3 T cell receptor beta chains listed below, sequenced in a study of identical twins. TCRdb fed the 5' RACE reads into MiXCR, producing one record per CDR3 protein. Of 150,000 or so distinct CDR3 sequences listed, roughly 3.5% are singletons. Sample: memory T cells sorted from blood. All receptors come from a young man in good health.

V usage is TRBV7-2 and J usage is TRBJ1-1; tentatively, D is TRBD1 (5 bases). V was cut by 1 base and J by 3 bases, with 12 bases left in between. From germline, CDR1 is SGHTA and CDR2 FQGNSA. This CDR3 is 15 amino acids long. CDR3: CASSLEWWGDTEAFF. The CDR3 DNA follows: TGTGCCAGCAGCTTAGAATGGTGGGGGGACACTGAAGCTTTCTTT.

This clonotype was counted at least ten times. The genes are TRBV28 and TRBJ2-3; 11 nucleotides agree with TRBD2. The CDR3 runs to 14 residues. V trimming: 8 bases; J trimming: 4 bases; junction bases outside the gene matches: 5. In germline, CDR1 is MDHEN, CDR2 SYDVKM. CDR3 bases: TGTGCCAGCCAGACTAGCGGGACATCAGATACGCAGTATTTT. The encoded protein is CASQTSGTSDTQYF.

This clonotype was counted at least ten times. V is TRBV19 and J is TRBJ1-1, with 8 bases lining up with TRBD1. Unmatched junction bases numbered 3, after V lost 5 bases and J lost 1 base. The CDR3 has 14 residues. The V gene's germline CDR1 is LNHDA and CDR2 SQIVND (reference sequence). As DNA, the CDR3 is TGTGCCAGTAGTGACAGGGGATCGAACACTGAAGCTTTCTTT. Translation gives CASSDRGSNTEAFF.